This T cell receptor beta chain comes out of a study of graft-versus-host responses after intestinal transplantation. Sample share makes this clone medium-sized (0.01 to 0.1%). Measured with immunoSEQ multiplex PCR; TCRdb has only the in-frame clones, and not every one. Seen here are 20,000 to 25,000 clones, roughly 41% observed once, and the top ten hold 1.5% to 2%. Study conclusions and caveats: Ileal or blood samples showed some GvH clones first, and such clones were also found in recipient marrow.

Co-plated with around 200,000 CFSE-labeled responder cells were around 200,000 irradiated, violet-dye-labeled stimulator cells. The V gene end was trimmed by 1 base and the J gene end by 6 bases; junction bases not matched to a gene: 5. This CDR3 spans 15 amino acids. Germline V lookup: CDR1 SGHVS, CDR2 FNYEAQ. The sequence came from a human patient who received an intestinal transplant. This material consisted of alloreactive CD8+ T cells from a mixed lymphocyte reaction culture, taken before intestinal transplant. Described subset: CFSE-low proliferating T cells sorted from roughly six-day pre-transplant mixed lymphocyte reaction (GvH or HvG direction). The V call is TRBV7-6, the J call TRBJ2-1, with TRBD2 matching over 8 bases. The chain's CDR3 is CASSLVAGRGNEQFF. CDR3 coding DNA: TGTGCCAGCAGCTTAGTAGCGGGAAGGGGCAATGAGCAGTTCTTC.